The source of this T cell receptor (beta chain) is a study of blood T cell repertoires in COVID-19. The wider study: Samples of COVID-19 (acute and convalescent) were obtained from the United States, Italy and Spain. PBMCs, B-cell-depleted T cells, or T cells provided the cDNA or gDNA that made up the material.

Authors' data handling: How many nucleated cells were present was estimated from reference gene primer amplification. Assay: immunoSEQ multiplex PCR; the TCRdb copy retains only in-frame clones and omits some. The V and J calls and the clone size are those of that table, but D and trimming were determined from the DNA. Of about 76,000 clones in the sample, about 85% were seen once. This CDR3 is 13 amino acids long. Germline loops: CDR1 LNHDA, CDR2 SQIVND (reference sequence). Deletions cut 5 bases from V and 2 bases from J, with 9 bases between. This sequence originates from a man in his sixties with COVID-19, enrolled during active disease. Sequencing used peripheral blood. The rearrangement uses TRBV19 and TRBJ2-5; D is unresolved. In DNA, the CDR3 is TGTGCCAGTAGTCGGCAGACTCAAGAGACCCAGTACTTC. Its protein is CASSRQTQETQYF.